This T cell receptor (beta chain) was recovered during a study of shared clonotypes between healthy human individuals. Study background: CD4 naive and CD4 memory each took three plates per donor, while CD8 naive took two and CD8 memory one. Points from the study as a whole: Owing to a small donor count, the genetic and exposure-history diversity represented was limited.

A remark on this clone: Its antigen is unidentified.

Measured with immunoSEQ multiplex PCR; TCRdb has only the in-frame clones, and not every one. Here the sample spans under 600,000 clones, roughly 98% being singletons. Terminally differentiated effector memory CD45RA+ cells were left out of the naive CD8 fraction, which was CD45RO-negative and positively selected for CCR7. Material for sequencing was naive CD8+ T cells sorted from blood. This sequence originates from a man in his thirties or forties in good health.

The CDR3 DNA is TGTGCCAGCGGAACCAGCTACAATGAGCAGTTCTTC. It yields the protein CASGTSYNEQFF. V gene TRBV27 combines with J gene TRBJ2-1, with D unresolved. Germline CDR1 MNHEY, CDR2 SMNVEV (reference sequence). The V end was cut by 8 bases, the J end by 3 bases, with 8 bases between. This CDR3 has 12 residues.